This is a list of T cell receptor beta chains from one sample in a study of beta chain features in type 1 diabetes. Generated by immunoSEQ multiplex PCR, the TCRdb table keeps only in-frame clones and is missing some. Of under 450,000 clones in the sample, about 15% are singletons; the top ten hold around 0.035%. Sample: naive CD4+ T cells from blood. The receptors originated from a man in his thirties or forties in good health. Both conserved end residues are part of each CDR3. The D gene is left open where the match is weak. Clone size, where shown, is once, few, many, or a class for clones that have expanded.

clone_size | cdr3_length | j_call | d_call | v_call | cdr3_nt | cdr3_aa
. | 14 | TRBJ1-5 | . | TRBV19 | TGTGCCAGTAGTAGTCAGGGGATACTGACGTCCCAGCATTTT | CASSSQGILTSQHF
once | 11 | TRBJ1-1 | . | TRBV7-9 | TGTGCCAGCAGCTTTTCAGGGAAAGCTTTCTTT | CASSFSGKAFF
. | 13 | TRBJ2-1 | . | TRBV25-1 | TGTGCCAGCAGTGAATTAGGGTACAATGAGCAGTTCTTC | CASSELGYNEQFF
. | 14 | TRBJ2-6 | . | TRBV6-6 | TGTGCCAGCAGTTACGGAATGGGGGCCAACGTCCTGACTTTC | CASSYGMGANVLTF
. | 17 | TRBJ1-4 | . | TRBV25-1 | TGTGCCAGCAGTGAATTCGGGGGTTTTGGCGGTGGTGAAAAACTGTTTTTT | CASSEFGGFGGGEKLFF
few | 13 | TRBJ2-3 | TRBD1 | TRBV7-2 | TGTGCCAGCAGCCGTGACAGGGAAGATACGCAGTATTTT | CASSRDREDTQYF
few | 17 | TRBJ2-5 | TRBD2 | TRBV4-1 | TGCGCCAGCAGCGCGGCAGGACTAGCGGGAACGTTAGAGACCCAGTACTTC | CASSAAGLAGTLETQYF
few | 12 | TRBJ2-5 | TRBD1 | TRBV5-6 | TGTGCCAGCAAAATACAGGGGAAGACCCAGTACTTC | CASKIQGKTQYF
. | 10 | TRBJ1-1 | . | TRBV2 | TGTGCCAGCGTCGTCACTGAAGCTTTCTTT | CASVVTEAFF
few | 15 | TRBJ2-2 | . | TRBV5-6 | TGTGCCAGCAGCTCGGGGGGCTCTGGCACCGGGGAGCTGTTTTTT | CASSSGGSGTGELFF
few | 13 | TRBJ2-5 | TRBD2 | TRBV5-6 | TGTGCCAGCAGCCGGACTAGAAAAGAGACCCAGTACTTC | CASSRTRKETQYF
. | 17 | TRBJ2-2 | . | TRBV7-2 | TGTGCCAGCAGCTTACTACCGGGTCCAGAAATTACCGGGGAGCTGTTTTTT | CASSLLPGPEITGELFF
few | 12 | TRBJ1-2 | . | TRBV7-2 | TGTGCCAGCAGCACCCAAAACTATGGCTACACCTTC | CASSTQNYGYTF
. | 14 | TRBJ2-5 | . | TRBV7-2 | TGTGCCAGCAGCCGAGGGGCAGGCCAAGAGACCCAGTACTTC | CASSRGAGQETQYF
. | 13 | TRBJ2-2 | . | TRBV7-2 | TGTGCCAGCAGCACCCCGCATTCCGGGGAGCTGTTTTTT | CASSTPHSGELFF
few | 15 | TRBJ1-1 | . | TRBV4-3 | TGCGCCAGCAGCCAAGGGGACTACATGAACACTGAAGCTTTCTTT | CASSQGDYMNTEAFF
. | 14 | TRBJ2-7 | . | TRBV23-1 | TGCGCCAGCAGTCTTGGGGGTTTTACCTACGAGCAGTACTTC | CASSLGGFTYEQYF
few | 16 | TRBJ2-2 | TRBD2 | TRBV5-1 | TGCGCCAGCAGCTTGGGTAGCGGGAGACGCACCGGGGAGCTGTTTTTT | CASSLGSGRRTGELFF
. | 15 | TRBJ2-1 | . | TRBV6-5 | TGTGCCAGCAGTTACGTTGGCAGGCCCTACAATGAGCAGTTCTTC | CASSYVGRPYNEQFF
. | 14 | TRBJ1-2 | TRBD1 | TRBV29-1 | TGCAGCGTTGAAGACCCCGTCAGGGGGCATGGCTACACCTTC | CSVEDPVRGHGYTF
few | 14 | TRBJ2-1 | . | TRBV10-3 | TGTGCCATCACTCGGGGGTCAGGGGCCAATGAGCAGTTCTTC | CAITRGSGANEQFF
few | 16 | TRBJ1-3 | TRBD1 | TRBV18 | TGTGCCAGCTCACCCGCGGACAGGTCGACTGGAAACACCATATATTTT | CASSPADRSTGNTIYF
. | 14 | TRBJ1-5 | . | TRBV19 | TGTGCCAGTAGTAAGACAGATCCGTTTCAGCCCCAGCATTTT | CASSKTDPFQPQHF
. | 14 | TRBJ2-1 | TRBD2 | TRBV6-6 | TGTGCCAGCAGTCCACGGACTAGTCAAAATGAGCAGTTCTTC | CASSPRTSQNEQFF
. | 16 | TRBJ1-2 | . | TRBV4-3 | TGCGCCAGCAGCCAAGATTCAGGGAGAGTCGCGCGCGGCTACACCTTC | CASSQDSGRVARGYTF
. | 16 | TRBJ2-1 | . | TRBV12-5 | TGTGCTAGTGGTTTGGTACAGCCAGGGGCGTACAATGAGCAGTTCTTC | CASGLVQPGAYNEQFF
. | 15 | TRBJ2-2 | . | TRBV7-3 | TGTGCCAGCAGCTTAATGGGTTCGAACACCGGGGAGCTGTTTTTT | CASSLMGSNTGELFF
few | 14 | TRBJ2-3 | . | TRBV7-9 | TGTGCCAGCAGCTTAAGCGGGAGCACAGATACGCAGTATTTT | CASSLSGSTDTQYF
few | 14 | TRBJ2-5 | TRBD2 | TRBV7-2 | TGTGCCAGCAGCAGACCGGGACTACTGGAGACCCAGTACTTC | CASSRPGLLETQYF
few | 15 | TRBJ2-3 | . | TRBV5-6 | TGTGCCAGCAGCTTGGTGGCCGATAGCACAGATACGCAGTATTTT | CASSLVADSTDTQYF
. | 14 | TRBJ2-5 | . | TRBV7-8 | TGTGCCAGCAGCTTAGTCCGCTTTAACTATACCCAGTACTTC | CASSLVRFNYTQYF
. | 15 | TRBJ2-6 | . | TRBV2 | TGTGCCAGCGGGTGGTCAGTCTCTGGGGCCAACGTCCTGACTTTC | CASGWSVSGANVLTF
. | 15 | TRBJ2-1 | TRBD1 | TRBV10-3 | TGTGCCATCAGTGGGCCGGGACAGGGGACCAATGAGCAGTTCTTC | CAISGPGQGTNEQFF
few | 14 | TRBJ2-7 | . | TRBV7-2 | TGTGCCAGCAGCTTTCGGGGGAGCTCCTACGAGCAGTACTTC | CASSFRGSSYEQYF
. | 14 | TRBJ2-7 | . | TRBV9 | TGTGCCAGCAGCGCGGATTTTGGACCCTACGAGCAGTACTTC | CASSADFGPYEQYF
. | 15 | TRBJ2-2 | . | TRBV14 | TGTGCCAGCAGCCAAGAGCGGGGCTTGACCGGGGAGCTGTTTTTT | CASSQERGLTGELFF
few | 16 | TRBJ2-3 | TRBD2 | TRBV5-6 | TGTGCCAGCAGCCGTCCTACTAGCGTTAGCACAGATACGCAGTATTTT | CASSRPTSVSTDTQYF
few | 16 | TRBJ2-1 | TRBD2 | TRBV11-2 | TGTGCCAGCAGCTTAGATCCTGGGAGCGGGAGACGTGAGCAGTTCTTC | CASSLDPGSGRREQFF
. | 15 | TRBJ1-4 | . | TRBV5-4 | TGTGCCAGCAGCACCGGGAGTTTGCCCAATGAAAAACTGTTTTTT | CASSTGSLPNEKLFF
few | 14 | TRBJ1-1 | . | TRBV7-9 | TGTGCCAGCAGCTTATTGCTGGGCCCAACTGAAGCTTTCTTT | CASSLLLGPTEAFF
. | 12 | TRBJ2-1 | . | TRBV30 | TGTGCCTGGAGTAGGACGAACAATGAGCAGTTCTTC | CAWSRTNNEQFF
few | 15 | TRBJ2-1 | . | TRBV10-3 | TGTGCCATCAGTCCGGGACACGGGTGGGACAATGAGCAGTTCTTC | CAISPGHGWDNEQFF
many | 15 | TRBJ2-6 | . | TRBV25-1 | TGTGCCAGCAGTTTCCCGGGGAAAGGGGCCAACGTCCTGACTTTC | CASSFPGKGANVLTF
few | 13 | TRBJ2-5 | TRBD1 | TRBV5-1 | TGCGCCAGCAGCTCGGGACAGCAAGAGACCCAGTACTTC | CASSSGQQETQYF
few | 16 | TRBJ2-1 | . | TRBV23-1 | TGCGCCAGCACCCCAATTGGCAGGGCTGCTAGGAATGAGCAGTTCTTC | CASTPIGRAARNEQFF